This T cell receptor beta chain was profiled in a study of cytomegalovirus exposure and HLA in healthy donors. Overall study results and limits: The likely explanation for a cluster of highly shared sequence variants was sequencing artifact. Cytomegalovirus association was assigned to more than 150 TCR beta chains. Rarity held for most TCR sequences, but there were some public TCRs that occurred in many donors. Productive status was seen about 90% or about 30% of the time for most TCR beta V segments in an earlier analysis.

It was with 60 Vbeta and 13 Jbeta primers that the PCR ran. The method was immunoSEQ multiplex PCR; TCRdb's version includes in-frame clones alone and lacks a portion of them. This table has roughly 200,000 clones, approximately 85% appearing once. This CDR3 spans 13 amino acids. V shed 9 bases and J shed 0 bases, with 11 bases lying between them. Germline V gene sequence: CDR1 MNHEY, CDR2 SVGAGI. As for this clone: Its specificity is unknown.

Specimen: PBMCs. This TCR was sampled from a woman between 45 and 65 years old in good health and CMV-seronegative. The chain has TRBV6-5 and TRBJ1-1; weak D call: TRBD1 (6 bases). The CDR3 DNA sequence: TGTGCCAGTTCTGGGACATTGAACACTGAAGCTTTCTTT. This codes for CASSGTLNTEAFF.